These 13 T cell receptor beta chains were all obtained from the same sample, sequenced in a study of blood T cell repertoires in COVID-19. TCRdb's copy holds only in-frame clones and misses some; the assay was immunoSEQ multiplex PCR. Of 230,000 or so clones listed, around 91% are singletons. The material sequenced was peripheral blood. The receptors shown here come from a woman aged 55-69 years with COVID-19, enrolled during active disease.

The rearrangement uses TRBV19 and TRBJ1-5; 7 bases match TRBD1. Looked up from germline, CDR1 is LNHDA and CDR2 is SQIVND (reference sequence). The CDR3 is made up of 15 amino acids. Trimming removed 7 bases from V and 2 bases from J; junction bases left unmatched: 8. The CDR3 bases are TGTGCCAGTAACTCCCGACAGGGAGGCAATCAGCCCCAGCATTTT. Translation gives CASNSRQGGNQPQHF.

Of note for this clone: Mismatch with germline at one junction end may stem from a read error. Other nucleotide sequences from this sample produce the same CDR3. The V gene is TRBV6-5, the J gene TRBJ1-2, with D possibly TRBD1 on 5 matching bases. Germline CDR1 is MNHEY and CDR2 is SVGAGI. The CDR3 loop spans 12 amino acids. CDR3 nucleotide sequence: TGTGCCAGCACCGACCGGGGGTATGGTTACACCTTC. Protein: CASTDRGYGYTF.

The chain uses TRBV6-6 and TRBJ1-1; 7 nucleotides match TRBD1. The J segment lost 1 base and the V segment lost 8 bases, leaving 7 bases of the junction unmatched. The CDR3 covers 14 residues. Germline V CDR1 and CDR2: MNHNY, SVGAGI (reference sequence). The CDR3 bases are TGTGCCAGCGGACAGGAGGGTAAGAACACTGAAGCTTTCTTT. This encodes CASGQEGKNTEAFF.

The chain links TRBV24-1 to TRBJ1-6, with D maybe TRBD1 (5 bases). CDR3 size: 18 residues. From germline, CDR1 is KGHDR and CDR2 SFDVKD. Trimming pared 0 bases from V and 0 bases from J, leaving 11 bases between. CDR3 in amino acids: CATSDLDLGLSYNSPLHF. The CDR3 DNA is TGTGCCACCAGTGATTTGGATCTGGGGCTCTCCTATAATTCACCCCTCCACTTT.

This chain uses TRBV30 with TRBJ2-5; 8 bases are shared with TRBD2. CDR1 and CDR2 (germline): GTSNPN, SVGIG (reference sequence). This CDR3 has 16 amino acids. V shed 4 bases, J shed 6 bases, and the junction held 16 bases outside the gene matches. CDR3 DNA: TGTGCCTGGACTCCCCGGGGGGGGCGTTCTAGGCAGACCCAGTACTTC. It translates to CAWTPRGGRSRQTQYF.

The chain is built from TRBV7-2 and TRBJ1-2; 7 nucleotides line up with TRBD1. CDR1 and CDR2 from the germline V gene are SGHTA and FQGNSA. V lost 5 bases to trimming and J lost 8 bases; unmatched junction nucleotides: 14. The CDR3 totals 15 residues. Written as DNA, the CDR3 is TGTGCCAGCAGCAAGACTAATACAGGGGCTAACGGCTACACCTTC. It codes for CASSKTNTGANGYTF.

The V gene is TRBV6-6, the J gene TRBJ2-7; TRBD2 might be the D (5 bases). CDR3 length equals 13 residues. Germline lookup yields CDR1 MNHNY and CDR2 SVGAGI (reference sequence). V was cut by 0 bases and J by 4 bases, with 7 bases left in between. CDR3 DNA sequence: TGTGCCAGCAGTTACTCGAGGGTGTACGAGCAGTACTTC. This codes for CASSYSRVYEQYF.

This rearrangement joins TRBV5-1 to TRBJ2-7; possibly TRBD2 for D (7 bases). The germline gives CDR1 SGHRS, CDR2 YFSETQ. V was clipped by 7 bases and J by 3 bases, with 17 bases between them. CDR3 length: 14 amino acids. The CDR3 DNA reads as TGCGCCAGCGGGGAGGGCGGGGGCCTCTACGAGCAGTACTTC. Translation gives CASGEGGGLYEQYF.

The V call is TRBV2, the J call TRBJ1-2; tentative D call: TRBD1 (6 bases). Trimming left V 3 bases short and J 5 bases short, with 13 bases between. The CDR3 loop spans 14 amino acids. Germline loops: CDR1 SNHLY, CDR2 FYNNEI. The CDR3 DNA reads TGTGCCAGCAGTGATCAAACAGGGTGGTATGGCTACACCTTC. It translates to CASSDQTGWYGYTF.

The CDR3 protein is CASSQRLLPRNYGYTF. Here the CDR3 DNA reads TGTGCCAGCAGCCAGAGACTATTGCCTCGTAACTATGGCTACACCTTC. The rearrangement joins TRBV7-8 to TRBJ1-2; D gene uncertain. The germline CDR1 and CDR2 sequences are SGHVS and FQNEAQ. Trimming took 5 bases from V and 1 from J, leaving 17 bases between them. The CDR3 has 16 residues.

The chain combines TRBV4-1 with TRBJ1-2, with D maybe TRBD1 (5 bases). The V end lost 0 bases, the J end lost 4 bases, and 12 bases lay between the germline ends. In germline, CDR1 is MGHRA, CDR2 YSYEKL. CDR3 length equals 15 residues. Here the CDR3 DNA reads TGCGCCAGCAGCCAAGATCAGGAGGGGCGCTATGGCTACACCTTC. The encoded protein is CASSQDQEGRYGYTF.

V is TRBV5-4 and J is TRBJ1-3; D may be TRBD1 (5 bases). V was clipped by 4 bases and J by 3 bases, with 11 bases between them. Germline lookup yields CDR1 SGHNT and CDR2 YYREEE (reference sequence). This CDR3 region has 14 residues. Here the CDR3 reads CASSRQGGGNTIYF. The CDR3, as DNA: TGTGCCAGCAGCCGCCAGGGCGGTGGAAACACCATATATTTT.

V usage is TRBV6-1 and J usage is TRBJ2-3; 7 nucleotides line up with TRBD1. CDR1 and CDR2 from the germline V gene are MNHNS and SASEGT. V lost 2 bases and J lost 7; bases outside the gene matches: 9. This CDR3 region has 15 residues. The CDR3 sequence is CASSEIRQGDYTQYF. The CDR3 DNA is TGTGCCAGCAGTGAAATCAGACAGGGAGATTATACGCAGTATTTT.